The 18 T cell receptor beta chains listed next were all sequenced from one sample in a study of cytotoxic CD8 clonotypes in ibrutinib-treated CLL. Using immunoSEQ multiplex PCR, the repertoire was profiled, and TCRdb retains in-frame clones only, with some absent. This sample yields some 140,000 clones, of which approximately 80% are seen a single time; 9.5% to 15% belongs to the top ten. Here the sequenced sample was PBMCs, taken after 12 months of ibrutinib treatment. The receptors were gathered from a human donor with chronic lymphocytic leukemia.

CDR3: CAITPDPGRTEAFF. In DNA, the CDR3 is TGTGCCATCACCCCGGATCCTGGCCGCACTGAAGCTTTCTTT. The chain has TRBV10-3 and TRBJ1-1; D is ambiguous. Looked up from germline, CDR1 is ENHRY and CDR2 is SYGVKD. V shed 7 bases and J shed 4 bases, with 16 bases lying between them. The CDR3 is made up of 14 amino acids.

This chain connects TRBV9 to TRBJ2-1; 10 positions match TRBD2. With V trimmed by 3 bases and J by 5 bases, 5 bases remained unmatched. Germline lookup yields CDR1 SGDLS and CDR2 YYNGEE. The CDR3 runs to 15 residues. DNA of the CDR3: TGTGCCAGCAGCGGACTAGCGGGCGGCGACAATGAGCAGTTCTTC. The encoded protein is CASSGLAGGDNEQFF.

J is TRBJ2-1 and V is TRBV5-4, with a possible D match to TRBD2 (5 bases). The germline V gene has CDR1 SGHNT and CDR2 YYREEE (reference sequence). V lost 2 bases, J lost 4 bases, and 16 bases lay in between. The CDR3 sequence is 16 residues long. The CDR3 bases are TGTGCCAGCAGCTTAGTCGGGGTGTCCGAATACAATGAGCAGTTCTTC. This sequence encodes CASSLVGVSEYNEQFF.

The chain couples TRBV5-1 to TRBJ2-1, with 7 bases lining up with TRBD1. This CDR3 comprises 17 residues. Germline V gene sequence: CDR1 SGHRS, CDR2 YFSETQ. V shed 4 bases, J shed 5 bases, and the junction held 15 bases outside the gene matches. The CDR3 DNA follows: TGCGCCAGCAGCGACGACAGGGTCGGAACCCGGAACAATGAGCAGTTCTTC. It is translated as CASSDDRVGTRNNEQFF.

CDR3 coding DNA: TGTGCCAGCAGCCGGGACAGGGCTGAAAAACTGTTTTTT. Translation gives CASSRDRAEKLFF. The chain recombines TRBV7-2 with TRBJ1-4; 9 bases fit TRBD1. Germline values: CDR1 SGHTA, CDR2 FQGNSA. Losses at the gene ends were 5 bases for V and 7 bases for J; bases not matched to a gene: 2. The CDR3 is made up of 13 amino acids.

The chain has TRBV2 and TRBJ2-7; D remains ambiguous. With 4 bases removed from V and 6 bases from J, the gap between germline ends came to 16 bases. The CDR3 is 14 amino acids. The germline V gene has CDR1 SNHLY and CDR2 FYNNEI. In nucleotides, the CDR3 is TGTGCCAGCAGTGGCCACAGCCCCTGGTCCGAGCAGTACTTC. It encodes CASSGHSPWSEQYF.

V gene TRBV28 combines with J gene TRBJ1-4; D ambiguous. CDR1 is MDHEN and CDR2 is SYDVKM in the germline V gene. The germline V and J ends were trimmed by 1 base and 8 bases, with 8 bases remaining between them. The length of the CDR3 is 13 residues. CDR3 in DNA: TGTGCCAGCAGTTTATTACACGTAGAAAAACTGTTTTTT. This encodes CASSLLHVEKLFF.

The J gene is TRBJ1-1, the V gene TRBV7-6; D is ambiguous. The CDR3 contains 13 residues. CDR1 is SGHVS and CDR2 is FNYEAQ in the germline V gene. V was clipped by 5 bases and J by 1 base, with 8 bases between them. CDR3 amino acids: CASSRTANTEAFF. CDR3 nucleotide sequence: TGTGCCAGCAGCAGGACGGCGAACACTGAAGCTTTCTTT.

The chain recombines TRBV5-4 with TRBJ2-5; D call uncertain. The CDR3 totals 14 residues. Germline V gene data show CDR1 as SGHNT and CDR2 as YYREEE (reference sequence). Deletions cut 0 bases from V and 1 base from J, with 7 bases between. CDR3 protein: CASSLEPGQETQYF. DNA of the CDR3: TGTGCCAGCAGCTTGGAGCCCGGCCAAGAGACCCAGTACTTC.

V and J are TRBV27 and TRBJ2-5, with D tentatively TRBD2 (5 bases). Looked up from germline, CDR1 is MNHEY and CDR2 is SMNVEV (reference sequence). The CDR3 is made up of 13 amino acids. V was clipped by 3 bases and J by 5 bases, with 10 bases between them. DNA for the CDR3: TGTGCCAGCAGTTTGGGGAGAGAGGAGACCCAGTACTTC. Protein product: CASSLGREETQYF.

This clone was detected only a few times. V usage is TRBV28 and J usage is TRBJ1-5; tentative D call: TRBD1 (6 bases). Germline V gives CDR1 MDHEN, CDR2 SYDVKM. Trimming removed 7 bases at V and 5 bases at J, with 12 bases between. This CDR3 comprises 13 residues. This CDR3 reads CASIAGADQPQHF. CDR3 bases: TGTGCCAGCATCGCGGGGGCAGATCAGCCCCAGCATTTT.

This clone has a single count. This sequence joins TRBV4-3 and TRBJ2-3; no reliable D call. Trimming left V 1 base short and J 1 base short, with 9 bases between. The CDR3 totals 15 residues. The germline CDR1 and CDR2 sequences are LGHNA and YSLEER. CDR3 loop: CASSQVAAGTDTQYF. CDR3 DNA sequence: TGCGCCAGCAGCCAAGTTGCGGCAGGCACAGATACGCAGTATTTT.

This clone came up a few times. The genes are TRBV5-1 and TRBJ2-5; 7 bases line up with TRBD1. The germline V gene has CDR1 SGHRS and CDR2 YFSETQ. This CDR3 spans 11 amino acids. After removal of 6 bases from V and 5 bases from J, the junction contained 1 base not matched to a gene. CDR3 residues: CASIQGETQYF. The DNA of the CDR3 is TGCGCCAGCATACAGGGGGAGACCCAGTACTTC.

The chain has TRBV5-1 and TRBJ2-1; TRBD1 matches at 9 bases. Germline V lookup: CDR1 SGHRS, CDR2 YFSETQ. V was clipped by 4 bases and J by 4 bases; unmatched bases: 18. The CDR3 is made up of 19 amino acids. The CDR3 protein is CASSQRPGQGGVFYNEQFF. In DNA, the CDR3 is TGCGCCAGCAGCCAAAGACCGGGACAGGGAGGCGTTTTTTACAATGAGCAGTTCTTC.

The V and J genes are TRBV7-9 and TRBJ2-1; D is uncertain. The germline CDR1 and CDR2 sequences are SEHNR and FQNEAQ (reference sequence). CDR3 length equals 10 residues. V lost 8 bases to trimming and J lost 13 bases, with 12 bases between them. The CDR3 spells CASGVGPQFF. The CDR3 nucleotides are TGTGCCAGCGGGGTAGGGCCCCAGTTCTTC.

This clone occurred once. This CDR3 reads CASSQTGNSNQPQHF. CDR3 nucleotide sequence: TGTGCCAGCAGCCAGACAGGGAATAGCAATCAGCCCCAGCATTTT. V usage is TRBV6-5 and J usage is TRBJ1-5, with 7 bases aligning to TRBD1. J gave up 0 bases and V 6 bases, and 5 bases lay outside the gene matches. Germline V gives CDR1 MNHEY, CDR2 SVGAGI. The CDR3 runs to 15 residues.

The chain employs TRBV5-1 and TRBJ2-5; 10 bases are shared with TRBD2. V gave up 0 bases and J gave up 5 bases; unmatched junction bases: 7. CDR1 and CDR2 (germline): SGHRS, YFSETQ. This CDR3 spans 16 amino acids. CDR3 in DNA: TGCGCCAGCAGCTTGGGACTAGCGGGCAAGTGGGAGACCCAGTACTTC. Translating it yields CASSLGLAGKWETQYF.

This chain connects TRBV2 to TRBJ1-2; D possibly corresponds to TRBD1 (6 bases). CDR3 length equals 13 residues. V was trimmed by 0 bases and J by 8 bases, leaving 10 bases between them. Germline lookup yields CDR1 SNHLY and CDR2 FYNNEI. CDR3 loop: CASSEARGIGYTF. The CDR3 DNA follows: TGTGCCAGCAGTGAAGCGAGGGGGATCGGCTACACCTTC.